The 18 T cell receptor beta chains below come from one sample, sequenced in a study of T cell changes during pregnancy in multiple sclerosis. Profiling relied on immunoSEQ multiplex PCR, and the TCRdb table lists in-frame clones only, not all of them. The sample carries 40,000 to 55,000 clones, roughly 87% recorded once. The sequencing used CD4+ T cells from peripheral blood mononuclear cells, collected after pregnancy. The receptors here all came from a female donor with multiple sclerosis, enrolled in a pregnancy study.

The gene calls are TRBV15 and TRBJ2-1; D is unresolved. V was clipped by 3 bases and J by 9 bases, with 9 bases between them. Germline V gives CDR1 LNHNV, CDR2 YYDKDF (reference sequence). CDR3 length: 12 amino acids. The DNA for the CDR3 is TGTGCCACCAGCAGGGTTAGTGGTGAGCAGTTCTTC. It translates to CATSRVSGEQFF.

This chain joins TRBV11-2 and TRBJ2-1; perhaps TRBD1 as D (6 bases). Between the trimmed V and J ends, which lost 5 bases and 5 bases, there was a span of 10 bases. Germline V gene sequence: CDR1 SGHAT, CDR2 FQNNGV. This CDR3 contains 13 residues. The CDR3 loop is CASSPGQNNEQFF. CDR3 sequence (DNA): TGTGCCAGCAGCCCCGGACAGAACAATGAGCAGTTCTTC.

The gene calls are TRBV5-6 and TRBJ2-2; D gene uncertain. Germline values: CDR1 SGHDT, CDR2 YYEEEE. The V end lost 0 bases, the J end lost 5 bases, and 14 bases lay between the germline ends. The CDR3 totals 16 residues. CDR3 loop: CASSLAMGQGTGELFF. The CDR3 DNA reads TGTGCCAGCAGCTTGGCTATGGGCCAAGGAACCGGGGAGCTGTTTTTT.

The chain joins TRBV4-1 to TRBJ2-4; D is uncertain. Germline V CDR1 and CDR2: MGHRA, YSYEKL. The CDR3 has 15 residues. V was clipped by 1 base and J by 3 bases, with 10 bases between them. CDR3 region: CASSQGLSGKNIQYF. The CDR3 DNA reads as TGCGCCAGCAGCCAAGGGTTGTCCGGCAAAAACATTCAGTACTTC.

The CDR3 DNA reads as TGTGCCAGCAGTTCGTTAGGGGGCTCGAACACCGGGGAGCTGTTTTTT. Its translation: CASSSLGGSNTGELFF. V is TRBV27 and J is TRBJ2-2; 7 bases are shared with TRBD1. Germline loops: CDR1 MNHEY, CDR2 SMNVEV (reference sequence). V lost 4 bases, J lost 0 bases, and 5 bases stayed unmatched. CDR3 length equals 16 residues.

This chain uses TRBV7-9 with TRBJ2-7; TRBD1 matches at 8 bases. CDR1 is SEHNR and CDR2 is FQNEAQ in the germline V gene (reference sequence). The CDR3 runs 16 residues. The trim removed 0 bases at V and 2 bases at J, leaving 6 bases unmatched. The CDR3: CASSLARRQGPYEQYF. The CDR3 nucleotides are TGTGCCAGCAGCTTAGCGCGGCGACAGGGGCCCTACGAGCAGTACTTC.

The chain carries TRBV6-5 and TRBJ2-5; D unclear. Germline assignment: CDR1 MNHEY and CDR2 SVGAGI. Trimming shortened V by 0 bases and J by 3 bases, and 8 bases separated the two germline ends. The CDR3 runs 14 residues. In DNA form, the CDR3 reads TGTGCCAGCAGTTACTCGGGCAGTAAAGAGACCCAGTACTTC. Residues: CASSYSGSKETQYF.

This clone was seen only a few times. The chain links TRBV11-3 to TRBJ2-2, with TRBD2 identical over 9 bases. CDR1 SGHNT and CDR2 YENEEA come from the germline V gene. The V gene end was trimmed by 4 bases and the J gene end by 0 bases; junction bases not matched to a gene: 3. The CDR3 is made up of 16 amino acids. The CDR3 spells CASSYSGSANTGELFF. The DNA of the CDR3 is TGTGCCAGCAGCTATAGCGGGAGCGCGAACACCGGGGAGCTGTTTTTT.

This chain links TRBV23-1 with TRBJ2-1, with 9 bases identical to TRBD1. TRBV23-1 is an open reading frame whose function is uncertain. The CDR3 runs to 16 residues. Trimming took 3 bases from V and 5 from J; bases not matched to a gene: 8. CDR3 bases: TGCGCCAGCAGTCACCCTGGGGACAGGGTCCACAATGAGCAGTTCTTC. Amino acids: CASSHPGDRVHNEQFF.

The chain couples TRBV2 to TRBJ1-1, with TRBD1 as a possible D gene (6 bases). V shed 2 bases and J shed 11 bases, with 15 bases lying between them. The CDR3 is 13 residues long. The germline gives CDR1 SNHLY, CDR2 FYNNEI. This CDR3 reads CASSELDRQEAFF. DNA of the CDR3: TGTGCCAGCAGTGAATTAGACAGGCAGGAGGCTTTCTTT. Full variable domain (rest looked up from reference TRBV2 and TRBJ1-1): EPEVTQTPSHQVTQMGQEVILRCVPISNHLYFYWYRQILGQKVEFLVSFYNNEISEKSEIFDDQFSVERPDGSNFTLKIRSTKLEDSAMYFCASSELDRQEAFFGQGTRLTVV.

The J gene is TRBJ1-1, the V gene TRBV5-4, with D unresolved. Germline CDR1 reads SGHNT; CDR2 reads YYREEE (reference sequence). The CDR3 loop spans 12 amino acids. With 2 bases removed from V and 5 bases from J, the gap between germline ends came to 7 bases. The CDR3 reads CASSFLETEAFF. CDR3 DNA sequence: TGTGCCAGCAGCTTTCTTGAGACTGAAGCTTTCTTT. The variable domain in full, completed from reference TRBV5-4 and TRBJ1-1, reads ETGVTQSPTHLIKTRGQQVTLRCSSQSGHNTVSWYQQALGQGPQFIFQYYREEENGRGNFPPRFSGLQFPNYSSELNVNALELDDSALYLCASSFLETEAFFGQGTRLTVV.

This chain connects TRBV15 to TRBJ1-1; 9 positions agree with TRBD1. Germline V gene lookup returns CDR1 LNHNV and CDR2 YYDKDF (reference sequence). The CDR3 is 13 amino acids. V shed 3 bases and J 7 bases; nucleotides not matched to a gene: 3. The CDR3 region is CATSRGQGGEAFF. Written as DNA, the CDR3 is TGTGCCACCAGCAGGGGACAGGGCGGTGAAGCTTTCTTT.

The chain employs TRBV15 and TRBJ2-1, with TRBD2 matching over 10 bases. The CDR3 consists of 16 residues. V trimming: 5 bases; J trimming: 8 bases; junction bases outside the gene matches: 12. The germline CDR1 and CDR2 sequences are LNHNV and YYDKDF (reference sequence). The CDR3, as DNA: TGTGCCACCAGCGGGACTAGCGCCACCGTTGGGGATGAGCAGTTCTTC. It yields the protein CATSGTSATVGDEQFF.

V gene TRBV13 combines with J gene TRBJ1-5; D might be TRBD1 (6 bases). Trimming removed 5 bases from V and 4 bases from J, with 12 bases in between. The CDR3 runs 14 residues. Per the germline V gene, CDR1 is PRHDT and CDR2 is FYEKMQ (reference sequence). DNA of the CDR3: TGTGCCAGCAGCAAAGGACAGACAAATCAGCCCCAGCATTTT. Protein product: CASSKGQTNQPQHF.

J is TRBJ2-7 and V is TRBV5-4, with 13 nucleotides matching TRBD2. With 3 bases clipped from V and 7 bases from J, the junction kept 7 bases outside the gene matches. Germline CDR1 SGHNT, CDR2 YYREEE (reference sequence). The CDR3 loop spans 15 amino acids. CDR3 nucleotide sequence: TGTGCCAGCAGCTCCGGGACTAGCGGGACGCGGGAGCAGTACTTC. It codes for CASSSGTSGTREQYF.

The chain carries TRBV2 and TRBJ1-4, with TRBD1 matching over 9 bases. J was trimmed by 7 bases and V by 6 bases; bases with no gene match: 15. Germline V CDR1 and CDR2: SNHLY, FYNNEI. CDR3 size: 17 residues. CDR3: CASSPGQGRGSAEKLFF. The CDR3 DNA reads as TGTGCCAGCAGCCCGGGACAGGGTAGAGGGTCGGCTGAAAAACTGTTTTTT.

This clone was observed a handful of times. The chain links TRBV19 to TRBJ1-1; TRBD1 matches 8 bases. The V gene's germline CDR1 is LNHDA and CDR2 SQIVND (reference sequence). Germline trimming cut 7 bases from V and 0 bases from J; bases unmatched to any gene: 4. This CDR3 is 14 amino acids long. CDR3 loop: CASTSDRVNTEAFF. The CDR3 DNA reads as TGTGCCAGTACCTCGGACAGGGTGAACACTGAAGCTTTCTTT.

The rearrangement joins TRBV4-2 to TRBJ2-3; possible D gene TRBD2, 5 bases. V lost 4 bases to trimming and J lost 0 bases, with 14 bases between them. CDR3 length: 16 amino acids. Germline-derived CDR1 and CDR2 are LGHNA and YNFKEQ. The CDR3 is CASSLGADTSTDTQYF. The CDR3 nucleotides are TGTGCCAGCAGCCTGGGAGCAGATACCAGCACAGATACGCAGTATTTT.